This T cell receptor (beta chain) was found in a study of cytotoxic CD8 clonotypes in ibrutinib-treated CLL. The CDR3 has 14 amino acids. Germline CDR1 SQVTM, CDR2 ANQGSEA. Germline trimming cut 7 bases from V and 5 bases from J; bases unmatched to any gene: 8. The data were produced by immunoSEQ multiplex PCR, yet TCRdb's version contains in-frame clones alone and is incomplete. The sample lists approximately 330,000 clones, almost 80% seen once, with 6.5% to 8.5% in the top ten. The source material was PBMCs, sampled before ibrutinib treatment. The V and J genes are TRBV29-1 and TRBJ2-5, with 12 bases matching TRBD2. The receptor was derived from a human donor with chronic lymphocytic leukemia. The CDR3 protein is CSALTSGRYETQYF. The CDR3 DNA reads TGCAGCGCCCTTACTAGCGGGAGGTACGAGACCCAGTACTTC.